This T cell receptor (beta chain) emerged from a study of blood T cell repertoires in COVID-19. The wider study: Researchers got acute and convalescent COVID-19 samples from the United States, Italy and Spain. PBMCs, B-cell-depleted T cells, or T cells were the source of the cDNA or gDNA that made up the material.

Remarks on this clone: Germline is not matched at one junction end, which may reflect a read error.

Authors' methods: Nucleated cell counts were estimated from reference gene primer amplification. Method: immunoSEQ multiplex PCR; TCRdb's copy keeps in-frame clones and lacks some. That table furnishes V, J and clone size, whereas the DNA furnished D and trimming. This sample yields 250,000 to 300,000 clones, of which approximately 90% are seen a single time; approximately 1.2% belongs to the top ten. This TCR was recovered from a human donor in a cohort exposed to, infected with or recovered from COVID-19 (not recorded which). The donor label of this sample is uncertain. The source material was PBMCs or T cells enriched from blood (not recorded which).

CDR3 amino acids: CVSSIAENTEAFF. In DNA, the CDR3 is TGTGTCAGTAGTATAGCAGAGAACACTGAAGCTTTCTTT. The V and J genes are TRBV19 and TRBJ1-1; D gene ambiguous. The germline CDR1 and CDR2 sequences are LNHDA and SQIVND (reference sequence). This CDR3 is built from 13 residues.